Here is one T cell receptor (beta chain) with its context. Clones were read by immunoSEQ multiplex PCR, and TCRdb kept only the in-frame ones, dropping some. The sample carries about 210,000 clones, about 84% recorded once. The data belong to a study of blood T cell repertoires in COVID-19. The CDR3 has 16 amino acids. Germline lookup yields CDR1 GTSNPN and CDR2 SVGIG (reference sequence). J was trimmed by 3 bases and V by 4 bases; bases with no gene match: 11. The sample consisted of PBMCs or T cells enriched from blood (not recorded which). The source of this sequence is a middle-aged man with acute COVID-19. This chain connects TRBV30 to TRBJ2-7; TRBD2 matches 11 bases. Here the CDR3 DNA reads TGTGCCTGGACCGGGCTAGCGGGAGGATTACGCTACGAGCAGTACTTC. This gives the protein CAWTGLAGGLRYEQYF.